These T cell receptor beta chains were read from a single sample in a study of beta chain features in type 1 diabetes. This table comes from immunoSEQ multiplex PCR, and its TCRdb copy is limited to in-frame clones, with some not included. The sample contains some 900,000 clones, 15% to 20% of which appear only once. The sequenced sample consisted of naive CD4+ T cells from blood. The receptor source for this set is a young woman in good health. Both conserved end residues are trimmed from each CDR3.

CDR3 protein	V gene	J gene
ASSHLLGQINGGELF	TRBV11-2	TRBJ2-2
ASSPRVGAYEQY	TRBV28	TRBJ2-7
ASSYIAGLREQY	TRBV11-2	TRBJ2-7
ASSLGNQEADTQY	TRBV5-1	TRBJ2-3
ASTNGGSYEQY	TRBV7-2	TRBJ2-7
SPGGGYGYT	TRBV20-1	TRBJ1-2
ASSLEGGSYEQY	TRBV5-1	TRBJ2-7
ASSLSGRPPYEQY	TRBV7-2	TRBJ2-7
ASSPGDSPYEQY	TRBV5-1	TRBJ2-7
ATRQGATGELF	TRBV6-5	TRBJ2-2
ASSQDPVQPQH	TRBV4-3	TRBJ1-5
ATSRVGQGRADEKLF	TRBV15	TRBJ1-4
ASSLGLLTDTQY	TRBV5-8	TRBJ2-3
AISGTDTQY	TRBV10-3	TRBJ2-3
ASSRRRDRGPEETQY	TRBV23-1	TRBJ2-5
ASSLGVYEQF	TRBV5-1	TRBJ2-1
ASSLTTPYYNEQF	TRBV6-5	TRBJ2-1
ASSDRRTRGIYNEQF	TRBV2	TRBJ2-1
ASSWDFGNIQY	TRBV6-5	TRBJ2-4
SVADTRHYEQY	TRBV29-1	TRBJ2-7
ASSQDTSGPDTQY	TRBV4-2	TRBJ2-3
ASSTCDGHTEAF	TRBV21-1	TRBJ1-1
ATGEGYFGPQH	TRBV2	TRBJ1-5
ASSLVLAGGPDNEQF	TRBV7-2	TRBJ2-1
SVDRLLGNEQF	TRBV29-1	TRBJ2-1
ASSQQGLADTSTDTQY	TRBV4-2	TRBJ2-3
ASTGRQGGETQY	TRBV6-5	TRBJ2-5
ASSPPLPREAEAF	TRBV28	TRBJ1-1
ASSRTFVWQPQH	TRBV28	TRBJ1-5
ASSPRGRASGRSEQF	TRBV7-9	TRBJ2-1
ASSPPGRDRPGANVLT	TRBV18	TRBJ2-6
ASSPNTGNEKLF	TRBV18	TRBJ1-4
ASSLKSNPETQY	TRBV27	TRBJ2-5
ASSYDGTDTQY	TRBV6-5	TRBJ2-3
ASSFSGLGADTQY	TRBV5-1	TRBJ2-3
ASSPLGDRSHKDTQY	TRBV7-2	TRBJ2-3
ASSYSHRVRILY	TRBV6-6	TRBJ2-7
ASRRDRGQF	TRBV7-9	TRBJ2-1
ASSYGQGWTGELF	TRBV6-5	TRBJ2-2
ASKAGLSEETQY	TRBV6-1	TRBJ2-5
ASSGWALITDTQY	TRBV7-9	TRBJ2-3
ASSYSGLSTDTQY	TRBV6-5	TRBJ2-3
ASSPQTRVTNEQF	TRBV19	TRBJ2-1
ASSLELGGTEAF	TRBV7-9	TRBJ1-1
ASSLDAGTDTQY	TRBV4-3	TRBJ2-3
ASSPPPGQVGGYT	TRBV2	TRBJ1-2
ASSLAGSTDTQY	TRBV7-8	TRBJ2-3
ASSYSASGANVLT	TRBV6-5	TRBJ2-6
AVSYLGTDTQY	TRBV6-6	TRBJ2-3
ASSSPGLAVPWQY	TRBV28	TRBJ2-7
ASSLGSGVGYNEQF	TRBV5-1	TRBJ2-1
ASTGMGTDTQY	TRBV7-9	TRBJ2-3
ASSPGLAGGGTDTQY	TRBV4-1	TRBJ2-3
ASSSSAQSNTGELF	TRBV7-2	TRBJ2-2